What follows are 5 T cell receptor beta chains derived from one specimen sequenced in a study of blood T cell repertoires in COVID-19. Method: immunoSEQ multiplex PCR; TCRdb's copy keeps in-frame clones and lacks some. The table has about 120,000 clones, over 80% seen once; the top ten hold about 2.2%. Sequencing was done on a sample of peripheral blood. Source of these receptors: a man aged 30 to 39 with acute or convalescent COVID-19.

The genes are TRBV7-2 and TRBJ1-1; a possible D gene is TRBD1 (5 bases). The germline V gene encodes CDR1 SGHTA and CDR2 FQGNSA. V was cut by 1 base and J by 1 base, with 13 bases left in between. The CDR3 length is 16 residues. The CDR3 sequence: CASSLGNHGGNTEAFF. The CDR3, as DNA: TGTGCCAGCAGCTTAGGGAATCACGGGGGGAACACTGAAGCTTTCTTT.

The V and J genes are TRBV7-3 and TRBJ2-2; 7 bases agree with TRBD1. This CDR3 has 16 amino acids. Germline V gene sequence: CDR1 SGHTA, CDR2 FQGTGA. The V segment lost 5 bases and the J segment 1 base; nucleotides outside the gene matches: 7. As DNA, the CDR3 is TGTGCCAGCAGCCTCCGGGCAGGGGGGAACACCGGGGAGCTGTTTTTT. As protein: CASSLRAGGNTGELFF.

The genes are TRBV3-1 (or the pseudogene TRBV3-2) and TRBJ1-3, with D hard to call. The ends were cut back, 7 bases at V and 1 base at J, with 11 bases in the middle. The CDR3 is made up of 14 amino acids. The germline gives CDR1 LGHDT, CDR2 YNNKEL (reference sequence). The CDR3 protein is CASNTRESGNTIYF. The CDR3 DNA reads TGTGCCAGCAACACTAGGGAATCTGGAAACACCATATATTTT.

The chain combines TRBV4-1 with TRBJ1-6; tentative D call: TRBD1 (5 bases). The germline V and J ends were trimmed by 4 bases and 7 bases, with 20 bases remaining between them. The germline V gene encodes CDR1 MGHRA and CDR2 YSYEKL. The CDR3 contains 17 residues. This CDR3 is CASSPHPEGLGNSPLHF. The CDR3 DNA sequence: TGCGCCAGCAGCCCACACCCGGAGGGACTTGGAAATTCACCCCTCCACTTT.

This clone was recorded once. J is TRBJ1-6 and V is TRBV30; TRBD1 agrees at 8 bases. V shed 3 bases and J 9 bases; nucleotides not matched to a gene: 7. The CDR3 runs to 14 residues. Germline lookup yields CDR1 GTSNPN and CDR2 SVGIG (reference sequence). In nucleotides, the CDR3 is TGTGCCTGGAGATACGACAGGGGTCCTTCACCCCTCCACTTT. Protein product: CAWRYDRGPSPLHF.